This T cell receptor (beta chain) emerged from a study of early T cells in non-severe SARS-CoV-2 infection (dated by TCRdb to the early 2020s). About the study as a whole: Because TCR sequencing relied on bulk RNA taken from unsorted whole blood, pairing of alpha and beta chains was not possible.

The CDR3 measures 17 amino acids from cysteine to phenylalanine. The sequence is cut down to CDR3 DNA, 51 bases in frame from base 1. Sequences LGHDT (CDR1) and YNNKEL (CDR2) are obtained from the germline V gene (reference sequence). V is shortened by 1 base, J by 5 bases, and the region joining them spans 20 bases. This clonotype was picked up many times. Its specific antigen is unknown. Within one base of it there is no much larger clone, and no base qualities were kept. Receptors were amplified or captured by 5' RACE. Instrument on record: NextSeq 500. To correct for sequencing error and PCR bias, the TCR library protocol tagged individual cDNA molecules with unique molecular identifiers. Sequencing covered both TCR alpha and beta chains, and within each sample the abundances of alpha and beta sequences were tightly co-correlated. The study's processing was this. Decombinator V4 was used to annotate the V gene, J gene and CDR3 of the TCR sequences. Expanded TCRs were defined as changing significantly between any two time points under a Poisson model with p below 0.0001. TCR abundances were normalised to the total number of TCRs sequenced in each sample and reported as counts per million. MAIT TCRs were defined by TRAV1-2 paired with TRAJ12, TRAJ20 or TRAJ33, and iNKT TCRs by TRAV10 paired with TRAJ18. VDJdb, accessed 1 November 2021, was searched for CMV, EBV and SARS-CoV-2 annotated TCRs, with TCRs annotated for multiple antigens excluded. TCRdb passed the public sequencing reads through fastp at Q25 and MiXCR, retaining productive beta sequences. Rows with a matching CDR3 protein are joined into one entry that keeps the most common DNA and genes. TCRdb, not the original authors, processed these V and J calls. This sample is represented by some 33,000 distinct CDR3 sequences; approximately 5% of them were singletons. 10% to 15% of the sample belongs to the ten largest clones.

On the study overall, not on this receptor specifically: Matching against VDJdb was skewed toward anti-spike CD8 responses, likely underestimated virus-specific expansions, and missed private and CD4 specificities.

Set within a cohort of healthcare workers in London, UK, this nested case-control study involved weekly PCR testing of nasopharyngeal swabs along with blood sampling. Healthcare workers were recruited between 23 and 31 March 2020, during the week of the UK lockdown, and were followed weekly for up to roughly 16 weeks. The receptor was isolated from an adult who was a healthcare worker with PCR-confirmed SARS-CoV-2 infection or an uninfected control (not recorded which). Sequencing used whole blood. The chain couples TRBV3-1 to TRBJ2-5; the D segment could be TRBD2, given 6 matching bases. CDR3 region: CASSQAPWGSSGETQYF. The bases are TGTGCCAGCAGCCAAGCCCCCTGGGGGAGCAGCGGGGAGACCCAGTACTTC.